This entry lists 16 T cell receptor beta chains sequenced from one sample in a study of shared clonotypes between healthy human individuals. TCRdb's copy holds only in-frame clones and misses some; the assay was immunoSEQ multiplex PCR. The table has some 1,100,000 clones, approximately 78% seen once; the top ten hold under 0.6%. Sample: memory CD4+ T cells from PBMCs. Stated subset: CD45RA-negative fraction. These TCRs come from a man aged 18 to 29 in good health. Some clones in this sample may be carry-over from other donors' samples.

The gene calls are TRBV7-9 and TRBJ2-7; perhaps TRBD2 as D (5 bases). Germline loops: CDR1 SEHNR, CDR2 FQNEAQ (reference sequence). V was shortened by 5 bases and J by 0 bases, with 14 bases between the two germline ends. The CDR3 is 15 residues long. The CDR3 sequence: CASSRASGPSYEQYF. The CDR3 nucleotides read TGTGCCAGCAGCCGCGCCAGCGGCCCCTCCTACGAGCAGTACTTC.

The gene calls are TRBV11-2 and TRBJ1-1; D is ambiguous. Trimming removed 4 bases from V and 11 bases from J, with 17 bases in between. The CDR3 covers 13 residues. Germline loops: CDR1 SGHAT, CDR2 FQNNGV. The CDR3 region is CASSSPNAPVAFF. The DNA of the CDR3 is TGTGCCAGCAGCTCGCCAAACGCCCCGGTGGCTTTCTTT.

This chain links TRBV28 with TRBJ1-4; D remains ambiguous. Germline assignment: CDR1 MDHEN and CDR2 SYDVKM. This CDR3 spans 13 amino acids. Trimming stripped 6 bases from V and 6 bases from J, with 11 bases between. For the CDR3, the DNA is TGTGCCAGCAGGGACGCGACTTATGAAAAACTGTTTTTT. It encodes CASRDATYEKLFF.

V and J are TRBV19 and TRBJ1-2; D call uncertain. Trimming took off 7 bases at V and 4 bases at J, with 19 bases between the two ends. There are 15 residues in the CDR3. Looked up from germline, CDR1 is LNHDA and CDR2 is SQIVND (reference sequence). The DNA for the CDR3 is TGTGCCAGTACGAGTAACGAGGCGGGATCCTATGGCTACACCTTC. This translates into CASTSNEAGSYGYTF.

This chain joins TRBV6-5 and TRBJ2-7; the D gene is possibly TRBD2 (6 bases). In germline, CDR1 is MNHEY, CDR2 SVGAGI. With 6 bases removed from V and 0 bases from J, the gap between germline ends came to 15 bases. The CDR3 contains 15 residues. The CDR3 loop is CASRHRDSASYEQYF. DNA for the CDR3: TGTGCCAGCAGGCACCGGGACTCCGCCTCCTACGAGCAGTACTTC.

There are many counts of this clone. The genes are TRBV19 and TRBJ1-2; maybe TRBD1 (5 bases). CDR1 is LNHDA, CDR2 SQIVND, per germline (reference sequence). The CDR3 extends over 14 amino acids. V gave up 5 bases and J gave up 10 bases, with 20 bases separating them. CDR3 sequence (DNA): TGTGCCAGTAGTCCACCCCGAGGGGCCCGGACCTACACCTTC. Amino acids: CASSPPRGARTYTF. Full variable domain (rest looked up from reference TRBV19 and TRBJ1-2): DGGITQSPKYLFRKEGQNVTLSCEQNLNHDAMYWYRQDPGQGLRLIYYSQIVNDFQKGDIAEGYSVSREKKESFPLTVTSAQKNPTAFYLCASSPPRGARTYTFGSGTRLTVV.

The rearrangement joins TRBV6-5 to TRBJ2-4, with TRBD1 matching over 9 bases. The CDR3 has 14 amino acids. Germline V gene lookup returns CDR1 MNHEY and CDR2 SVGAGI. The trim removed 6 bases at V and 6 bases at J, leaving 6 bases unmatched. The CDR3 DNA sequence: TGTGCCAGCAGCCTCCGGGACAGGGCAAACATTCAGTACTTC. This gives the protein CASSLRDRANIQYF.

V usage is TRBV7-9 and J usage is TRBJ2-7; TRBD2 is a possible D gene (6 bases). This CDR3 has 14 amino acids. V shed 4 bases and J shed 4 bases, with 14 bases lying between them. Germline V lookup: CDR1 SEHNR, CDR2 FQNEAQ (reference sequence). The CDR3 sequence: CASSSLGGKYEQYF. Written as DNA, the CDR3 is TGTGCCAGCAGCTCCCTCGGAGGGAAATACGAGCAGTACTTC.

The chain employs TRBV6-1 and TRBJ2-7; D possibly corresponds to TRBD2 (5 bases). Germline CDR1 is MNHNS and CDR2 is SASEGT. The CDR3 covers 15 residues. V lost 7 bases and J 3 bases, leaving 19 bases between the germline ends. The CDR3 sequence is CASKVRTPQVYEQYF. The CDR3 DNA reads as TGTGCCAGCAAGGTTCGGACTCCCCAGGTCTACGAGCAGTACTTC.

This chain uses TRBV7-3 with TRBJ1-1, with D unresolved. The V end lost 3 bases, the J end lost 7 bases, and 12 bases lay between the germline ends. The germline V gene has CDR1 SGHTA and CDR2 FQGTGA. This CDR3 has 13 amino acids. CDR3 nucleotides: TGTGCCAGCAGCTTTGGGTTCCGCGATGAAGCTTTCTTT. As protein: CASSFGFRDEAFF.

The rearrangement joins TRBV11-2 to TRBJ2-1; 7 positions agree with TRBD1. The CDR3 runs to 14 residues. Germline V gene data show CDR1 as SGHAT and CDR2 as FQNNGV. J lost 6 bases, V lost 3 bases, and 5 bases had no gene match. CDR3 sequence reads: CASSFSGTANEQFF. The CDR3 bases are TGTGCCAGCAGCTTCTCCGGGACAGCCAATGAGCAGTTCTTC.

This clone was counted only a few times. The chain is built from TRBV29-1 and TRBJ2-7, with D perhaps matching TRBD1 or TRBD2 (5 bases each). Trimming shortened V by 4 bases and J by 3 bases, and 7 bases separated the two germline ends. Looked up from germline, CDR1 is SQVTM and CDR2 is ANQGSEA. The CDR3 is 11 amino acids. This chain's CDR3 is CSVGDDYEQYF. The DNA for the CDR3 is TGCAGCGTTGGGGACGACTACGAGCAGTACTTC.

The chain employs TRBV7-6 and TRBJ2-2; D might be TRBD1 (6 bases). CDR3 length equals 17 residues. The germline V gene has CDR1 SGHVS and CDR2 FNYEAQ. Trimming took off 2 bases at V and 1 base at J, with 14 bases between the two ends. The CDR3 loop is CASSLYLYRENTGELFF. The CDR3 nucleotides are TGTGCCAGCAGCTTATATTTATACAGGGAGAACACCGGGGAGCTGTTTTTT.

This clone has a count of ten or more. The chain has TRBV6-5 and TRBJ2-1, with TRBD1 identical over 8 bases. Unmatched junction bases numbered 13, after V lost 6 bases and J lost 9 bases. In germline, CDR1 is MNHEY, CDR2 SVGAGI. This CDR3 comprises 15 residues. CDR3 nucleotides: TGTGCCAGCAGATTACAGGGGGTCCTTGTCAGTGAGCAGTTCTTC. This gives the protein CASRLQGVLVSEQFF.

The chain couples TRBV7-8 to TRBJ2-3; 7 bases match TRBD1. Germline CDR1 SGHVS, CDR2 FQNEAQ. Losses at the gene ends were 1 base for V and 4 bases for J; bases not matched to a gene: 8. CDR3 size: 16 residues. CDR3 DNA: TGTGCCAGCAGCTTAGGGGGAAGGGGGCCCGCAGATACGCAGTATTTT. Protein sequence: CASSLGGRGPADTQYF.

This clone was picked up a small number of times. The gene calls are TRBV28 and TRBJ2-4; D gene unclear. CDR3 size: 13 residues. V dropped 4 bases and J dropped 6 bases, with 10 bases sitting between them. Germline V CDR1 and CDR2: MDHEN, SYDVKM. In DNA, the CDR3 is TGTGCCAGCAGTTCCAGGATGGGAAACATTCAGTACTTC. Amino acid sequence: CASSSRMGNIQYF.